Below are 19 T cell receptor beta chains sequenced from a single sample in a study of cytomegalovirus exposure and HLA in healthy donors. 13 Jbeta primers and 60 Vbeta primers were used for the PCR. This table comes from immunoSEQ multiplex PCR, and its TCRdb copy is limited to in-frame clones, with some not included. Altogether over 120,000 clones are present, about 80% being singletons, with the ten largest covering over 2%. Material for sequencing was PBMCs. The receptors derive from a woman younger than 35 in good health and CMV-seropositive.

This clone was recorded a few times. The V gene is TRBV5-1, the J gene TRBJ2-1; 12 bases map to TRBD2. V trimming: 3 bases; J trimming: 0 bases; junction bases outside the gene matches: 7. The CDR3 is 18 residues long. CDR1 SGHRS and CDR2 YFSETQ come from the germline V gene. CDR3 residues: CASSSGLAGKSSYNEQFF. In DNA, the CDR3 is TGCGCCAGCAGCTCCGGACTAGCGGGGAAAAGCTCCTACAATGAGCAGTTCTTC. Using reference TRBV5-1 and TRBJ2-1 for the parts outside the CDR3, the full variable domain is KAGVTQTPRYLIKTRGQQVTLSCSPISGHRSVSWYQQTPGQGLQFLFEYFSETQRNKGNFPGRFSGRQFSNSRSEMNVSTLELGDSALYLCASSSGLAGKSSYNEQFFGPGTRLTVL.

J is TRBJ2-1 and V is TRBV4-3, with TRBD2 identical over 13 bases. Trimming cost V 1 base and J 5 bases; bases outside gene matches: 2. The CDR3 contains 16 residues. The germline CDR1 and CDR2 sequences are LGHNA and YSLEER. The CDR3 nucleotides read TGCGCCAGCAGCCAAGCACTAGCGGGGGGGCACAATGAGCAGTTCTTC. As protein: CASSQALAGGHNEQFF.

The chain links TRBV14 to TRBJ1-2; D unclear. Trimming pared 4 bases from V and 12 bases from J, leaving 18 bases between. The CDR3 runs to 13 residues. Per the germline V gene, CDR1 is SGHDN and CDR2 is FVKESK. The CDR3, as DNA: TGTGCCAGCAGCCCCTTGAGGGTTCGGGTCGACACCTTC. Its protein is CASSPLRVRVDTF.

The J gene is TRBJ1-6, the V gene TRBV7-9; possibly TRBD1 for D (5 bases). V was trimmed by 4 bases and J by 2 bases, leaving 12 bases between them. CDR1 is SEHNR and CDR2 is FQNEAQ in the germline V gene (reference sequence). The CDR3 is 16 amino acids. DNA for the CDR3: TGTGCCAGCAGCTCCCGGGAGGGGACCTATAATTCACCCCTCCACTTT. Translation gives CASSSREGTYNSPLHF.

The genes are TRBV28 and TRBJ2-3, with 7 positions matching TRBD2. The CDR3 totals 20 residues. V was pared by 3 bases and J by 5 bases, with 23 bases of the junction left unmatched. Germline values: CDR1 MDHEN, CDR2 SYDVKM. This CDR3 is CASSLPSFRRSAAGVDTQYF. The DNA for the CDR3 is TGTGCCAGCAGTTTGCCCTCCTTTCGGCGTTCCGCGGCGGGGGTAGATACGCAGTATTTT.

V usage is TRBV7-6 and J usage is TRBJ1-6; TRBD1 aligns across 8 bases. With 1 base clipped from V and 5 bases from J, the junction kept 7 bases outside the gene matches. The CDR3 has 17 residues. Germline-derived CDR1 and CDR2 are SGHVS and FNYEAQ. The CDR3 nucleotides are TGTGCCAGCAGCTTAGGGGGCCAGGGGGCTAATAATTCACCCCTCCACTTT. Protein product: CASSLGGQGANNSPLHF.

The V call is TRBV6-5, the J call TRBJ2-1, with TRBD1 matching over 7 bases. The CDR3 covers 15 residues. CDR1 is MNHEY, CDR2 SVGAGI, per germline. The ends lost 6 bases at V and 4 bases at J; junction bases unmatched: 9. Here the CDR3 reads CASSLSLGQYNEQFF. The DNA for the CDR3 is TGTGCCAGCAGCCTTAGCCTGGGACAGTACAATGAGCAGTTCTTC.

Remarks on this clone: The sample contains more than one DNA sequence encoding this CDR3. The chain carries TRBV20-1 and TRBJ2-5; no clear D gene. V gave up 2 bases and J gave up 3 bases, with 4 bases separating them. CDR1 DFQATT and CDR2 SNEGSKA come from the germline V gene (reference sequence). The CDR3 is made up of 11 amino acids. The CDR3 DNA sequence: TGCAGTGCTAGACCCGAAGAGACCCAGTACTTC. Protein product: CSARPEETQYF.

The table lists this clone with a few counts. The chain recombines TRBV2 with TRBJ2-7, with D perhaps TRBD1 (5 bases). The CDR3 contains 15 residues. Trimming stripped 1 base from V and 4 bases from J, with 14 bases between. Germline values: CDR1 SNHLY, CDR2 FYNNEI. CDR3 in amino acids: CASSEELGANYEQYF. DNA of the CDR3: TGTGCCAGCAGTGAAGAATTAGGGGCCAATTACGAGCAGTACTTC.

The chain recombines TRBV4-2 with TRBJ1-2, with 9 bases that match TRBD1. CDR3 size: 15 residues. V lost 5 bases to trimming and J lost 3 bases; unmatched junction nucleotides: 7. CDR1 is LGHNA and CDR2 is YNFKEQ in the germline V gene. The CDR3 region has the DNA TGTGCCAGCAGCTCCCGGACAGGGGACGACTATGGCTACACCTTC. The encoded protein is CASSSRTGDDYGYTF.

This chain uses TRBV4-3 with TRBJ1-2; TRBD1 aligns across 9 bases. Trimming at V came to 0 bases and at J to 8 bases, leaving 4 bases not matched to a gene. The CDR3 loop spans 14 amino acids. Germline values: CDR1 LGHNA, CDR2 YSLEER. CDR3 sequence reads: CASSQDSGQGGYTF. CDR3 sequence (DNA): TGCGCCAGCAGCCAAGACTCGGGACAGGGCGGCTACACCTTC.

CDR3 in amino acids: CSVDPGQGTYEQYF. As DNA, the CDR3 is TGCAGCGTTGATCCGGGACAGGGCACCTACGAGCAGTACTTC. The chain combines TRBV29-1 with TRBJ2-7, with 9 bases that match TRBD1. The germline gives CDR1 SQVTM, CDR2 ANQGSEA. The CDR3 runs 14 residues. After removal of 3 bases from V and 2 bases from J, the junction contained 5 bases not matched to a gene.

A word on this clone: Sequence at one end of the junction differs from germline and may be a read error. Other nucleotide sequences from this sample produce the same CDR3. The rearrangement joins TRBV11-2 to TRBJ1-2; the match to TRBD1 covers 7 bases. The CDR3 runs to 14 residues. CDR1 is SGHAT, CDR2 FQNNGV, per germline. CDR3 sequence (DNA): TGTGCCAGCAGCCTAGAACAGGGGCTCAATGGCTACACCTTC. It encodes CASSLEQGLNGYTF.

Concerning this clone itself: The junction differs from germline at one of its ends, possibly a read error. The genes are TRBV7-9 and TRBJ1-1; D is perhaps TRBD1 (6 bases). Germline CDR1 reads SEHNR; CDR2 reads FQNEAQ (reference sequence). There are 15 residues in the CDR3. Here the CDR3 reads CSSSFPQGRGTEAFF. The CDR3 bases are TGTTCCAGCAGCTTCCCTCAGGGGCGAGGGACTGAAGCTTTCTTT. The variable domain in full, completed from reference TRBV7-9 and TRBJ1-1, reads DTGVSQNPRHKITKRGQNVTFRCDPISEHNRLYWYRQTLGQGPEFLTYFQNEAQLEKSRLLSDRFSAERPKGSFSTLEIQRTEQGDSAMYLCSSSFPQGRGTEAFFGQGTRLTVV.

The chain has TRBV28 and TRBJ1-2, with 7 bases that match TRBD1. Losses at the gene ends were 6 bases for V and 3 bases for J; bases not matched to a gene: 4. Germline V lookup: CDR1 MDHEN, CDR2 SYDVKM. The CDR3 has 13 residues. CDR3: CASSAGTDYGYTF. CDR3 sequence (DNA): TGTGCCAGCAGCGCCGGGACAGACTATGGCTACACCTTC.

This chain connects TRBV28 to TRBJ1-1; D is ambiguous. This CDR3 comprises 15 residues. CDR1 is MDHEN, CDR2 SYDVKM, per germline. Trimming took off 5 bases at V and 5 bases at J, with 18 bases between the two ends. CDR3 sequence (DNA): TGTGCCAGCAGTGGTCGTAGTTTGAGGAGAACTGAAGCTTTCTTT. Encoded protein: CASSGRSLRRTEAFF.

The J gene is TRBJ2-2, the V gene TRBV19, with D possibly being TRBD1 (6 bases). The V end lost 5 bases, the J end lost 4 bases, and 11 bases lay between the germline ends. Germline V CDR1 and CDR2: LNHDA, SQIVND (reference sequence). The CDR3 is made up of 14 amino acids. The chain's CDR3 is CASSAGQSTGELFF. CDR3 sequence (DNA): TGTGCCAGTAGTGCCGGACAGAGCACCGGGGAGCTGTTTTTT.

CDR3: CASSLFRGTLYGYTF. The DNA of the CDR3 is TGTGCCAGCAGCTTATTTAGAGGGACTCTCTATGGCTACACCTTC. The genes are TRBV11-2 and TRBJ1-2, with D possibly being TRBD1 (5 bases). Germline V lookup: CDR1 SGHAT, CDR2 FQNNGV. V was clipped by 2 bases and J by 4 bases, with 14 bases between them. The CDR3 consists of 15 residues.

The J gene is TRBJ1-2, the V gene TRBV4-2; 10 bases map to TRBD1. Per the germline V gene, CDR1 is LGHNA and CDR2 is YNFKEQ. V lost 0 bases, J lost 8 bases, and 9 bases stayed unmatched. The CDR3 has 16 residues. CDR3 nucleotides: TGTGCCAGCAGCCAAGATCCTAGACAGGGGGCAGAGGGCTACACCTTC. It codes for CASSQDPRQGAEGYTF.